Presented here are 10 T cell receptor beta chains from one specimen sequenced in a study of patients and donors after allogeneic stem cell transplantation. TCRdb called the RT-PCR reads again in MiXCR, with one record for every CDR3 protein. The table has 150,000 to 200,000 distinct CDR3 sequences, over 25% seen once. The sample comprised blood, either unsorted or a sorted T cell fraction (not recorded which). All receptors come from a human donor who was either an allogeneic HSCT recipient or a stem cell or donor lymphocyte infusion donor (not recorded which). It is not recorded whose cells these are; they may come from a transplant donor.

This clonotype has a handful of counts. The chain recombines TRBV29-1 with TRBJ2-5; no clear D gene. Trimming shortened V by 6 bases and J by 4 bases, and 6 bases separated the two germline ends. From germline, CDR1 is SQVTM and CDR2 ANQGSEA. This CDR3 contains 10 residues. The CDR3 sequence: CSVVLETQYF. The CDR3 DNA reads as TGCAGCGTGGTCTTAGAGACCCAGTACTTC.

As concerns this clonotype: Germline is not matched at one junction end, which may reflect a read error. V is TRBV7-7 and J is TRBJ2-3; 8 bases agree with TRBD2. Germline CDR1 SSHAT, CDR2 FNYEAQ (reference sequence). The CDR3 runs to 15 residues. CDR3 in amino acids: CASSVGLAQTDTQYF. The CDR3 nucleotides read TGTGCTAGCAGCGTCGGACTAGCTCAGACAGATACGCAGTATTTT.

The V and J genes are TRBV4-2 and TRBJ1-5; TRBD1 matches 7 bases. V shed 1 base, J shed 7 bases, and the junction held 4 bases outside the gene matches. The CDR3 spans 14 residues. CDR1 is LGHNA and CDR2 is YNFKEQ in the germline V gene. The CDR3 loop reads CASSQAGDSQPQHF. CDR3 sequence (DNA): TGTGCCAGCAGCCAAGCGGGGGACAGCCAGCCCCAGCATTTT.

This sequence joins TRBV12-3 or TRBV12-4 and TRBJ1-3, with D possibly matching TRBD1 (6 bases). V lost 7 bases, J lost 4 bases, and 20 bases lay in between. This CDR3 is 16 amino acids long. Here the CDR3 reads CASILRPGARGNTIYF. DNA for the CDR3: TGTGCCAGCATACTCAGACCAGGGGCGCGGGGAAACACCATATATTTT.

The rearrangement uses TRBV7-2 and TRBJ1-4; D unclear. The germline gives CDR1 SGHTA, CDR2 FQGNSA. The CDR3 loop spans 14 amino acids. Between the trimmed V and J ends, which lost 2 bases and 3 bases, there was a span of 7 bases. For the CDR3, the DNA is TGTGCCAGCAGCTTACAGGCTCCTAATGAAAAACTGTTTTTT. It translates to CASSLQAPNEKLFF.

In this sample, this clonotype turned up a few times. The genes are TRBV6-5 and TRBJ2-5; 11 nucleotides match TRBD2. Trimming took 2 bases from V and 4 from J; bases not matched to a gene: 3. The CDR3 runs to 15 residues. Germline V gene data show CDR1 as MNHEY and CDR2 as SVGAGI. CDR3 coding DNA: TGTGCCAGCAGTTACCACGGGACTAGCGGAGAGACCCAGTACTTC. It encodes CASSYHGTSGETQYF.

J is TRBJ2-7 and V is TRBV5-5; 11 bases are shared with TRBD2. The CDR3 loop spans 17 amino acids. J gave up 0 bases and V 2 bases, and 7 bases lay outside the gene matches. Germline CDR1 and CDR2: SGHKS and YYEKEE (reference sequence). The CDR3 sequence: CASSLGTSGASSYEQYF. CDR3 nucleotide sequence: TGTGCCAGCAGCTTAGGGACTAGCGGAGCTAGCTCCTACGAGCAGTACTTC.

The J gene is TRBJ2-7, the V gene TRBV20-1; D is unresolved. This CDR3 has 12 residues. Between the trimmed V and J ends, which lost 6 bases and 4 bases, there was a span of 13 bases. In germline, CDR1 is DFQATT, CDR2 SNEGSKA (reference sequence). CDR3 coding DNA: TGCAGTGCCCAAGGCAGTTGGTACGAGCAGTACTTC. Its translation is CSAQGSWYEQYF.

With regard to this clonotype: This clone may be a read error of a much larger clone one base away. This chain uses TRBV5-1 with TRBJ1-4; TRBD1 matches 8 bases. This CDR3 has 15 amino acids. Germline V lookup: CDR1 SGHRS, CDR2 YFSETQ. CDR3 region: CASSGQGATNEKMFF. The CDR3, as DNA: TGCGCCAGCAGCGGGCAGGGGGCAACTAATGAAAAAATGTTTTTT.

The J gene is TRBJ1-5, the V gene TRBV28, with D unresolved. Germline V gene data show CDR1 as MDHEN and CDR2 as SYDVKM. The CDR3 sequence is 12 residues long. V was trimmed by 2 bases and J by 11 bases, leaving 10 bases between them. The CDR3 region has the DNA TGTGCCAGCAGTTTAATCTCTCGTGCCCAGCATTTT. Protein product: CASSLISRAQHF.